This T cell receptor (beta chain) was sequenced in a study of identical twins. This clonotype was counted a single time. Its antigen remains unidentified. Sequence at one end of the junction differs from germline and may be a read error. Findings of the study overall: While abundant cord blood beta clonotypes carried fewer insertions, memory repertoires showed no such pattern. Twins' surplus sharing was weaker for beta out-of-frame sequences.

The CDR3 is made up of 14 amino acids. From germline, CDR1 is SEHNR and CDR2 FQNEAQ (reference sequence). From the 5' RACE reads, TCRdb called clonotypes with MiXCR, one entry per CDR3 protein. The repertoire has more than 1.5 million distinct CDR3 sequences, less than 35% of them found once; the top ten carry about 0.3%. What was sequenced was cord blood. The genes are TRBV7-9 and TRBJ1-1; D is unresolved. This receptor was identified in a newborn girl in good health. The CDR3 DNA is TGTGCCAGCAGCTCAGTCGACCCGAACACCGAAGCTTTCTTT. Protein sequence: CASSSVDPNTEAFF.